This T cell receptor (beta chain) was sequenced during a study of control samples from healthy donors and cancer patients. This clone appeared a single time. Using immunoSEQ multiplex PCR, the repertoire was profiled, and TCRdb retains in-frame clones only, with some absent. The repertoire includes about 96,000 clones, 80% to 95% of them detected once, and 8% sits in the top ten. The sample consisted of blood. The source is a young man in good health.

CDR3 coding DNA: TGTGCCACCAGTGACCCCGCGACAGGGGGCAATTCACCCCTCCACTTT. Translating gives CATSDPATGGNSPLHF. The chain joins TRBV24-1 to TRBJ1-6; 10 positions match TRBD1. Germline V gives CDR1 KGHDR, CDR2 SFDVKD. The CDR3 is made up of 16 amino acids. The ends lost 4 bases at V and 7 bases at J; junction bases unmatched: 6.